This is a list of T cell receptor beta chains from one sample in a study of control samples from healthy donors and cancer patients. TCRdb's copy holds only in-frame clones and misses some; the assay was immunoSEQ multiplex PCR. The sample has approximately 100,000 clones; roughly 89% are singletons. What was sequenced was blood. The receptors come from a human donor in good health. The donor label of this sample is uncertain. Each CDR3 is given with its conserved first and last residue. D genes are given only for firm matches. Clone size is given for some rows only: seen once, a few or many times, or a class if the clone is expanded.

v_call,j_call,d_call,clone_size,cdr3_nt,cdr3_aa
TRBV12-3/TRBV12-4,TRBJ1-2,.,.,TGTGCCAGCAGTTTCACAGGCGGTGGCTACACCTTC,CASSFTGGGYTF
TRBV18,TRBJ2-7,TRBD1,.,TGTGCCAGCTCACCAATGGGACAGAACTACGAGCAGTACTTC,CASSPMGQNYEQYF
TRBV6-5,TRBJ2-1,TRBD2,.,TGTGCCAGCAGTTCCGGGACTAGTTTTGTCAATGAGCAGTTCTTC,CASSSGTSFVNEQFF
TRBV3-1/TRBV3-2,TRBJ1-6,.,few,TGTGCCAGCAGCCAAGGGTTGACCCTCCACTTT,CASSQGLTLHF
TRBV20-1,TRBJ2-3,.,.,TGCAGTGCTAGTAGCCGGACAACTAGCACAGATACGCAGTATTTT,CSASSRTTSTDTQYF
TRBV5-8,TRBJ2-5,.,.,TGTGCCAGCAGGCCCCGAGGGGCGGGGGAGACCCAGTACTTC,CASRPRGAGETQYF
TRBV24-1,TRBJ2-3,TRBD2,.,TGTGCCACCAGTGATTTGGCGGGGGACACAGATACGCAGTATTTT,CATSDLAGDTDTQYF
TRBV18,TRBJ2-3,.,once,TGTGCCAGCTCACCTGGGACTCCCGCAGTCGGAGCAGATACGCAGTATTTT,CASSPGTPAVGADTQYF
TRBV5-1,TRBJ2-2,TRBD1,.,TGCGCCAGCAGCACCCGGGACAGGGGGCGCACCGGGGAGCTGTTTTTT,CASSTRDRGRTGELFF
TRBV12-3/TRBV12-4,TRBJ1-4,TRBD1,.,TGTGCCAGCAGTCCCATCCAGGGGGGAAAACTGTTTTTT,CASSPIQGGKLFF
TRBV20-1,TRBJ1-2,.,.,TGCAGTGCTAGTGACGACACCTATGGCTACACCTTC,CSASDDTYGYTF
TRBV10-3,TRBJ1-1,.,.,TGTGCCATCAGTGAATTTGTCACTGAAGCTTTCTTT,CAISEFVTEAFF
TRBV5-1,TRBJ1-5,.,.,TGCGCCAGCAGCCCCGGCGGGGAGGCGAGGAATCAGCCCCAGCATTTT,CASSPGGEARNQPQHF
TRBV6-5,TRBJ2-2,.,.,TGTGCCAGCAGTCCGGGACTCCCGAGCACCGGGGAGCTGTTTTTT,CASSPGLPSTGELFF
TRBV10-3,TRBJ1-6,.,.,TGTGCCATCAGTGAGACCCGGGGTCCTAATAATTCACCCCTCCACTTT,CAISETRGPNNSPLHF
TRBV19,TRBJ1-3,.,once,TGTGCCAGTAGCCTCATGGACAGCCTCTCTGGAAACACCATATATTTT,CASSLMDSLSGNTIYF
TRBV11-3,TRBJ2-2,.,.,TGTGCCAGCAGCGTGTCGCAGGGAACCGGGGAGCTGTTTTTT,CASSVSQGTGELFF
TRBV5-6,TRBJ1-6,.,.,TGTGCCAGCAGCTTGTTTAGGGCTAATTCACCCCTCCACTTT,CASSLFRANSPLHF
TRBV18,TRBJ2-1,TRBD2,once,TGTGCCAGCTCACCTAATCGCGGGGGGGACAATGAGCAGTTCTTC,CASSPNRGGDNEQFF
TRBV6-5,TRBJ1-6,.,.,TGTGCCAGCAGTTACTCGTCCGGCCCCGATAATTCACCCCTCCACTTT,CASSYSSGPDNSPLHF
TRBV19,TRBJ1-5,.,.,TGTGCCAGTAGCGACAGCGGCTATAGCAATCAGCCCCAGCATTTT,CASSDSGYSNQPQHF
TRBV5-1,TRBJ1-2,.,.,TGCGCCAGCAGCTTGGCAGACAGAGACTATGGCTACACCTTC,CASSLADRDYGYTF
TRBV29-1,TRBJ1-2,.,once,TGCAGCGTTGTATCCGGGACCGAAATAGCAAGGGGCTACACCTTC,CSVVSGTEIARGYTF
TRBV2,TRBJ2-2,.,.,TGTGCCAGCAGGGGCTGGGTAGGCGGGGAGCTGTTTTTT,CASRGWVGGELFF
TRBV19,TRBJ1-1,TRBD1,once,TGTGCCAGTACCTCAGGGGGCTCCTACACTGAAGCTTTCTTT,CASTSGGSYTEAFF
TRBV5-6,TRBJ1-1,TRBD1,.,TGTGCCAGCAGCTTCAACAGGGGGCGGGGCACTGAAGCTTTCTTT,CASSFNRGRGTEAFF
TRBV27,TRBJ2-3,.,.,TGTGCCAGCAGTTCCTCGGAAACTACCACAGATACGCAGTATTTT,CASSSSETTTDTQYF
TRBV5-1,TRBJ2-2,TRBD1,.,TGCGCCAGCAGCATTGGGGGCAGGGGGCAAACCGGGGAGCTGTTTTTT,CASSIGGRGQTGELFF
TRBV5-1,TRBJ2-7,.,.,TGCGCCAGCAGCCCGGGACTTTTTACGGAGCAGTACTTC,CASSPGLFTEQYF
TRBV11-2,TRBJ1-1,.,.,TGTGCCAGCAGACACACGGTGAACACTGAAGCTTTCTTT,CASRHTVNTEAFF
TRBV30,TRBJ2-1,TRBD1,.,TGTGCCTGGAGTAATGGACAGGGGGAAAACAATGAGCAGTTCTTC,CAWSNGQGENNEQFF
TRBV28,TRBJ2-1,.,few,TGTGCCAGCAGTTTTGGAGAGATCTACAATGAGCAGTTCTTC,CASSFGEIYNEQFF
TRBV19,TRBJ2-2,.,.,TGTGCCAGTAGTATTGGATTTGCGAACACCGGGGAGCTGTTTTTT,CASSIGFANTGELFF
TRBV25-1,TRBJ1-1,.,once,TGTGCCAGCAGTGAACTTGGGTCGACCACTGAAGCTTTCTTT,CASSELGSTTEAFF
TRBV3-1/TRBV3-2,TRBJ1-3,TRBD1,.,TGTGCCAGCAGCCAAGAAGACAGGGCTATGAGTGGAAACACCATATATTTT,CASSQEDRAMSGNTIYF
TRBV7-6,TRBJ2-1,TRBD2,.,TGTGCCAGCATCGTCCTATCGGGGGGGCCTTATGAGCAGTTCTTC,CASIVLSGGPYEQFF
TRBV19,TRBJ1-6,TRBD1,.,TGTGCCAGTAGGATGGGAGACAGGGCTAATTCACCCCTCCACTTT,CASRMGDRANSPLHF
TRBV19,TRBJ2-3,.,.,TGTGCCAGTAGTTTCCCGGGCTCCACCGGGACAGATACGCAGTATTTT,CASSFPGSTGTDTQYF
TRBV19,TRBJ1-1,TRBD1,.,TGTGCCAGTACCTATGAGGCGGACAGGGCGAGGGACACTGAAGCTTTCTTT,CASTYEADRARDTEAFF
TRBV15,TRBJ2-1,.,.,TGTGCCACCAGCAGAGATAGGAAGAATGAGCAGTTCTTC,CATSRDRKNEQFF
TRBV6-7,TRBJ1-4,.,.,TGTGCCAGCAGCCACGGACAGTTTAATGAAAAACTGTTTTTT,CASSHGQFNEKLFF
TRBV3-1/TRBV3-2,TRBJ2-1,.,.,TGTGCCAGCAGCCAAGGTGGGGGCAGCTCTGAGCAGTTCTTC,CASSQGGGSSEQFF
TRBV6-1,TRBJ1-1,.,.,TGTGCCAGCAGTGAAGCACCGGGGAAGGGCACTGAAGCTTTCTTT,CASSEAPGKGTEAFF
TRBV27,TRBJ2-5,TRBD2,.,TGTGTGGCGGGGGGGCCTCGGGAGACCCAGTACTTC,CVAGGPRETQYF